The source of this TCR beta chain is a study of T-cell reconstitution after alpha-beta-depleted transplantation in children. Study conclusions and caveats: Diversity and T-cell counts at one year after transplant derived mostly from new T cells. Surviving recipient T cells and thymic progenitors produced the high day-60 TCRbeta diversity seen in some patients. The origin of alpha-beta T cells about two months after transplant was reportedly several hundred expanded graft clones.

It was with unique molecular identifiers that the TCRbeta library was prepared. TCRdb reprocessed the PCR reads with MiXCR, giving one entry per CDR3 protein. The sample records about 300,000 distinct CDR3 sequences, 6.5% to 9% being singletons. The sample holds many counts of this clonotype. Its antigen is currently unknown. Looked up from germline, CDR1 is DFQATT and CDR2 is SNEGSKA (reference sequence). V lost 2 bases to trimming and J lost 4 bases; unmatched junction nucleotides: 24. The CDR3 runs to 20 residues. The sequence was obtained from a female patient between 2 and 15 years old who had a stem cell transplant for Fanconi anemia, so the T cells may come from the graft donor. The sequencing used peripheral blood, collected 360 days after TCRalphabeta/CD19-depleted stem cell transplant. The V call is TRBV20-1, the J call TRBJ2-5, with TRBD2 matching 8 bases. CDR3 bases: TGCAGTGCTAGATCAAGGATGGGCGGGAGGTGGATCGGCCGGGTAGAGACCCAGTACTTC. Residues: CSARSRMGGRWIGRVETQYF.